This entry lists 9 T cell receptor beta chains sequenced from one sample in a study of T cells after yellow fever vaccination. Each CDR3 protein is one row after TCRdb ran MiXCR on the 5' RACE reads. The table shows about 210,000 distinct CDR3 sequences, with over 6.5% occurring only once. Specimen: CD4+ T cells sorted from PBMCs, collected on the day of the yellow fever booster vaccination. The receptors were sampled from a man in his thirties or forties who received the YFV17D yellow fever vaccine.

This clonotype was picked up many times. J is TRBJ2-7 and V is TRBV10-3; 7 bases line up with TRBD2. CDR3 size: 14 residues. V was clipped by 8 bases and J by 4 bases; unmatched bases: 11. From germline, CDR1 is ENHRY and CDR2 SYGVKD. The CDR3 bases are TGTGCCATCGGTCGGCTAGCGGAGTCGTACGAGCAGTACTTC. This translates into CAIGRLAESYEQYF.

This clonotype was detected only a few times. This chain joins TRBV20-1 and TRBJ2-4; no reliable D call. This CDR3 contains 10 residues. V was pared by 4 bases and J by 6 bases, with 4 bases between. Germline V gene data show CDR1 as DFQATT and CDR2 as SNEGSKA (reference sequence). The CDR3 region has the DNA TGCAGTGCTAAGCGAAACATTCAGTACTTC. Amino acids: CSAKRNIQYF.

Many counts were recorded for this clonotype. The J gene is TRBJ2-1, the V gene TRBV20-1; D is undetermined. This CDR3 spans 14 amino acids. Looked up from germline, CDR1 is DFQATT and CDR2 is SNEGSKA (reference sequence). V was pared by 0 bases and J by 0 bases, with 6 bases between. Here the CDR3 reads CSARDPVSYNEQFF. Written as DNA, the CDR3 is TGCAGTGCTAGAGATCCCGTCTCCTACAATGAGCAGTTCTTC.

The chain has TRBV6-6 and TRBJ2-7, with D possibly being TRBD1 (6 bases). Trimming removed 4 bases from V and 7 bases from J, with 14 bases in between. Germline V CDR1 and CDR2: MNHNY, SVGAGI (reference sequence). The CDR3 covers 13 residues. The chain's CDR3 is CASSSDRSSEQYF. In DNA form, the CDR3 reads TGTGCCAGCAGTTCTGACAGGTCTAGTGAGCAGTACTTC.

The V and J genes are TRBV20-1 and TRBJ2-7; D may correspond to TRBD1 or TRBD2 (5 bases each). The CDR3 spans 13 residues. Germline V gene lookup returns CDR1 DFQATT and CDR2 SNEGSKA (reference sequence). V was trimmed by 6 bases and J by 5 bases, leaving 17 bases between them. CDR3 in DNA: TGCAGTGCGCTACCGGGACCGACTCACGAGCAGTACTTC. Translation: CSALPGPTHEQYF.

This clonotype showed up many times. This chain uses TRBV12-3 or TRBV12-4 with TRBJ2-3; no firm D call. CDR3 size: 15 residues. Trimming left V 1 base short and J 4 bases short, with 12 bases between. This CDR3 is CASSLGLTSADTQYF. DNA for the CDR3: TGTGCCAGCAGTTTAGGTCTGACCTCCGCAGATACGCAGTATTTT.

This clonotype occurred many times. The CDR3 DNA reads TGTGCCGTCACCTCTACGACGGAGACCTACGAGCAGTACTTC. Protein sequence: CAVTSTTETYEQYF. J is TRBJ2-7 and V is TRBV6-1; D unresolved. CDR3 length equals 14 residues. Trimming took off 11 bases at V and 2 bases at J, with 19 bases between the two ends. CDR1 MNHNS and CDR2 SASEGT come from the germline V gene.

In its sample, this clonotype was seen a few times. The rearrangement links TRBV7-9 to TRBJ1-1; D is uncertain. Trimming removed 1 base at V and 1 base at J, with 10 bases between. In germline, CDR1 is SEHNR, CDR2 FQNEAQ (reference sequence). The length of the CDR3 is 15 residues. The CDR3 region is CASSLEIGRNTEAFF. The CDR3 nucleotides read TGTGCCAGCAGCTTAGAAATAGGGAGGAACACTGAAGCTTTCTTT.

This clonotype was detected a few times. This chain links TRBV30 with TRBJ2-1; D unresolved. V was cut by 0 bases and J by 10 bases, with 10 bases left in between. Germline V CDR1 and CDR2: GTSNPN, SVGIG (reference sequence). The length of the CDR3 is 12 residues. The CDR3 nucleotides read TGTGCCTGGAGTGTACTCAGTCGCGAGCAGTTCTTC. It yields the protein CAWSVLSREQFF.